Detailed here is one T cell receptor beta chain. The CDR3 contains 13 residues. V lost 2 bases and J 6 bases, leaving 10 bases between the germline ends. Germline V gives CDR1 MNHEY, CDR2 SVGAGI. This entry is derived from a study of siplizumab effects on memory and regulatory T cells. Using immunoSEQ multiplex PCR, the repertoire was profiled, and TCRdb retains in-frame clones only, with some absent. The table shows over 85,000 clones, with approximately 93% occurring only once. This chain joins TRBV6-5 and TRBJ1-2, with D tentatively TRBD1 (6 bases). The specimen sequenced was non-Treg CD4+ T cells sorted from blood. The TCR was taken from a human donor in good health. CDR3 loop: CASSYRTEDGYTF. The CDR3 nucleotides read TGTGCCAGCAGTTACCGGACAGAAGATGGCTACACCTTC.